One and the same sample provided the 2 T cell receptor beta chains below, sequenced in a study of T cells after yellow fever vaccination. MiXCR, applied by TCRdb to the 5' RACE reads, yields one record per CDR3 protein. The sample includes 250,000 or so distinct CDR3 sequences, about 7% seen only once; the top ten take more than 0.8%. The specimen comprised CD4+ T cells sorted from PBMCs, sampled 15 days after the yellow fever booster vaccination. The receptors come from a man aged 30-40 years who received the YFV17D yellow fever vaccine.

This clonotype was found many times. The V call is TRBV24-1, the J call TRBJ2-7, with D maybe TRBD1 (6 bases). Trimming removed 4 bases at V and 3 bases at J, with 18 bases between. Germline V lookup: CDR1 KGHDR, CDR2 SFDVKD. The CDR3 covers 16 residues. CDR3 sequence: CATSDTKQGPHYEQYF. The CDR3 bases are TGTGCCACCAGTGACACCAAACAGGGACCACACTACGAGCAGTACTTC.

This clonotype occurred many times. The chain joins TRBV11-2 to TRBJ1-1; D perhaps matches TRBD1 (6 bases). V lost 3 bases, J lost 1 base, and 15 bases lay in between. This CDR3 has 16 residues. From germline, CDR1 is SGHAT and CDR2 FQNNGV. Here the CDR3 reads CASSFGRGQQNTEAFF. CDR3 bases: TGTGCCAGCAGCTTCGGTCGAGGACAGCAGAACACTGAAGCTTTCTTT.